Reported below is one T cell receptor (beta chain). This clonotype was seen a handful of times. The antigen this receptor binds is unknown. Per-nucleotide qualities are absent, and no much larger clonotype sits a single base away. In the germline V gene (reference sequence), CDR1 corresponds to DFQATT and CDR2 to SNEGSKA. V is trimmed back by 5 bases and J by 2 bases, and the junction contains 3 bases that no gene match accounts for. The CDR3 holds 14 amino acids from the cysteine to the phenylalanine. Left in the record is the CDR3 DNA by itself, 42 bases read in frame from the first base. This sample stems from a study of identical twins (dated by TCRdb to 2016 to 2017). Study-wide context: TCR alpha and beta repertoires from monozygotic twins, unrelated adults of various ages and cord blood were deep-sequenced to test whether fetal clonotypes persist. To rule out contamination, replicate twin experiments were performed at different times with different library preparation protocols.

The paper's findings and limits, for the study overall: Invariant T cells such as MAIT and iNKT could partly confound zero-insertion analyses, although diverse VJ usage argued against such confounding for most clonotypes. Because the same donors could not be followed over many years, the conclusions depended on cross-sectional statistical analysis. The excess sharing between twins in beta out-of-frame sequences was weaker because fewer shared sequences reduced the signal-to-noise ratio. Out-of-frame TCR alpha sharing in monozygotic twins was systematically underestimated by recombination models, whereas sharing between unrelated individuals was in agreement with the recombination models. Abundant cord blood beta clonotypes carried fewer insertions; young adult naive repertoires showed a weaker similar trend, while memory repertoires showed none. Compared with coincidental sharing between unrelated individuals, an excess of low generation-probability sequences was observed among out-of-frame TCR alpha sequences shared between twins.

All donors were healthy Caucasians. Three pairs of female monozygotic twins, all aged roughly 18 to 30 years, were included in the twin cohort. Positive isolation kits from Invitrogen were used to isolate CD4+ and CD8+ T cell populations. Library method: 5' RACE. Data came from an Illumina HiSeq 2000. Template switching added a universal primer binding site, and the final cDNA carried a unique molecular identifier that allowed TCR cDNA molecules to be counted accurately. First-strand cDNA for TCR alpha and beta chains was synthesized from specific primers in the conserved constant-segment region. To control for contamination, each cDNA library was double barcoded with a SMART-Mk sample barcode plus Illumina barcodes. TruSeq adapter sequences, together with Illumina sample barcodes, were added in two successive PCR steps. TCR alpha and beta cDNA libraries were sequenced on the Illumina HiSeq platform with custom primers. Concerning the study's data processing: MiGEC processed the raw reads to extract unique molecular identifiers, while MiXCR was used to determine the CDR3 positions. Recombination models were inferred per individual with the repgenHMM and IGoR tools using an EM algorithm. Shared clonotypes were analyzed with the tcR package in R, and sharing was normalized by the product of cloneset sizes. Out-of-frame nonproductive sequences were analyzed to study raw recombination free of thymic and clonal selection effects. The public reads were quality trimmed at Q25 with fastp and then assembled into clones with MiXCR by TCRdb, keeping productive beta chains. Rows merge per CDR3 protein into single entries with the most common DNA and genes. These V and J calls are TCRdb output, not the study's own analysis. The sample table records more than 400,000 distinct CDR3 sequences; approximately 16% of these occur just once. The ten largest account for nearly 0.45% of the sample.

This sample was shared with a second study, whose subject was yellow fever vaccine responses in identical twins. The second investigation adds: The authors reported that the T cell response to vaccination in identical twins appeared partly convergent and partly personalized. Focusing on identical twins, the study followed the T cell clones that responded to the vaccine, and did so with precision.

The clonotype comes from a woman aged 18 to 35 in good health. Source material: CD4+ T cells sorted from blood. The chain employs TRBV20-1 and TRBJ2-6, with 7 bases in between that match TRBD1. The CDR3 is CSAPDRAGANVLTF. The DNA is as follows: TGCAGTGCTCCCGACAGGGCTGGGGCCAACGTCCTGACTTTC.